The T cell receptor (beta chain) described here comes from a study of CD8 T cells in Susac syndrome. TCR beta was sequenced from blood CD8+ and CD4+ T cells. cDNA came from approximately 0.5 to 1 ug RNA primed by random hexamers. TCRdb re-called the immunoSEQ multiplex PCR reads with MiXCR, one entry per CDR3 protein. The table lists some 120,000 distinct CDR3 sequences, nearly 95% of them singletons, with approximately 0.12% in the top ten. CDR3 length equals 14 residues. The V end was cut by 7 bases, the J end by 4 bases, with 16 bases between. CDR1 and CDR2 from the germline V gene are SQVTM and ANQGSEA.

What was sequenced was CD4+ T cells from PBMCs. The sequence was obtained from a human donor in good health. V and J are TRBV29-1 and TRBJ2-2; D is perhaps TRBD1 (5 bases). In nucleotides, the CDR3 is TGCAGCGCCAGACAGCCTCAGGCCACCGGGGAGCTGTTTTTT. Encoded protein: CSARQPQATGELFF.